The rows below give T cell receptor beta chains drawn from one sample of a study of response to subunit inactivated influenza vaccine. TCRdb re-derived calls from the RT-PCR reads in MiXCR, one entry per CDR3 protein. The table shows a few hundred thousand distinct CDR3 sequences, with around 13% occurring only once. The material was PBMCs from blood, obtained 11 to 12 days after vaccination. All receptors come from a man aged 45-65 years who received an inactivated influenza vaccine. Each CDR3 is given with its conserved first and last residue. The D gene is left open where the match is weak. Rows give clone size only sometimes, using once, few, many, or a class for an expanded clone.

>once|TRBJ2-5|TRBV5-6|.
TGTGCCAGCAGGAAGACAACCTTCCAAGAGACCCAGTACTTC
CASRKTTFQETQYF
>many|TRBJ1-5|TRBV2|.
TGTGCCAGCAGTGAGGGTCTAGGAAGCCGACTTTATAGCAATCAGCCCCAGCATTTT
CASSEGLGSRLYSNQPQHF
>many|TRBJ2-7|TRBV20-1|.
TGCAGTGCTCGCGGTCCAGTCCGCGTCTACGAGCAGTACTTC
CSARGPVRVYEQYF
>.|TRBJ2-2|TRBV6-1|.
TGTGCCAGCAGGCAATCAGTGGGGGGGGAGCTGTTTTTT
CASRQSVGGELFF
>.|TRBJ1-2|TRBV7-2|.
TGTGCCAGCACTCCAGGCCCGGCCTATGGCTACACCTTC
CASTPGPAYGYTF
>.|TRBJ1-2|TRBV5-6|.
TGTGCCAGCAGCCCCAACCGCCATGCACCTCGAAGTGTCGGCTACACCTTC
CASSPNRHAPRSVGYTF
>.|TRBJ2-1|TRBV6-5|.
TGTGCCAGCAGTTATCTCGGGGGAGAGTTCTTC
CASSYLGGEFF
>few|TRBJ1-6|TRBV4-3|.
TGCGCCAGCAGCCCGAGCTGGAATTCACCCCTCCACTTT
CASSPSWNSPLHF
>many|TRBJ1-5|TRBV20-1|.
TGCAGTGCTAGATATCCCGGACAGCGCAACAATCAGCCCCAGCATTTT
CSARYPGQRNNQPQHF
>.|TRBJ1-4|TRBV20-1|.
TGCAGTGCGGAAGGGTCGGTCACTAATGAAAAACTGTTTTTT
CSAEGSVTNEKLFF
>.|TRBJ2-1|TRBV12-3/TRBV12-4|TRBD1
TGTGCCAGCAGCTCGGGACAGCCCTACAATGAGCAGTTCTTC
CASSSGQPYNEQFF
>few|TRBJ1-3|TRBV30|.
TGTGCCTGGAGTGGAGCAGGGGTCTCTGGAAACACCATATATTTT
CAWSGAGVSGNTIYF
>many|TRBJ2-1|TRBV12-3/TRBV12-4|TRBD2
TGTGCCAGCAGAGGGACTAGAAATGAGCAGTTCTTC
CASRGTRNEQFF
>many|TRBJ2-2|TRBV7-7|TRBD1
TGTGCCAGCAGCCCGGGACAGGGGCACACCGGGGAGCTGTTTTTT
CASSPGQGHTGELFF
>.|TRBJ2-3|TRBV7-9|.
TGTGCCAGCAGTTCCGAGAGAGGCCCGTTCACAGATACGCAGTATTTT
CASSSERGPFTDTQYF
>few|TRBJ2-7|TRBV3-1|.
TGTGCCAGCAGCCAAGGTGGGGAGGAGTACTTC
CASSQGGEEYF
>many|TRBJ2-7|TRBV7-6|.
TGTGCCAGCAGCTTAGTCCTCGGCGAGCAGTACTTC
CASSLVLGEQYF
>many|TRBJ2-2|TRBV18|.
TGTGCCAGCTCACCACCTAGCACCGGGGAGCTGTTTTTT
CASSPPSTGELFF
>few|TRBJ2-7|TRBV4-3|.
TGCGCCAGCAGCCTCCAAGCCGGTCTAGAGGGCCACGAGCAGTACTTC
CASSLQAGLEGHEQYF
>many|TRBJ1-1|TRBV12-3/TRBV12-4|.
TGTGCCAGCAGTTTATTTCAGGAGAACACTGAAGCTTTCTTT
CASSLFQENTEAFF
>.|TRBJ1-5|TRBV5-1|.
TGCGCCAGCAGCTTCTTGGGTAATCAGCCCCAGCATTTT
CASSFLGNQPQHF
>.|TRBJ1-2|TRBV11-2|.
TGTGCCAGCAGCTTCGGCCTCGCAGGGCTGGGCTATGGCTACACCTTC
CASSFGLAGLGYGYTF
>.|TRBJ2-7|TRBV6-2/TRBV6-3|.
TGTGCCAGCAGTTACCCAAGGATGGTCGGCTACGAGCAGTACTTC
CASSYPRMVGYEQYF
>many|TRBJ2-5|TRBV6-6|.
TGTGCCAGCAGACGGGACGGCCAAGAGACCCAGTACTTC
CASRRDGQETQYF
>few|TRBJ2-7|TRBV20-1|TRBD2
TGCAGTGGGTTGTCATGGACTAGCGGGAGATCCTACGAGCAGTACTTC
CSGLSWTSGRSYEQYF
>.|TRBJ2-2|TRBV5-1|TRBD1
TGCGCCAGCAGCTTCGTGATCAGGACAGGAGGTTTCACCGGGGAGCTGTTTTTT
CASSFVIRTGGFTGELFF
>few|TRBJ1-5|TRBV5-1|.
TGCGCCAGCAGCTCAACAGGGTCCAATAGCAATCAGCCCCAGCATTTT
CASSSTGSNSNQPQHF
>few|TRBJ2-7|TRBV5-1|.
TGCGCCAGCAGAAGTTACACTTCCTACGAGCAGTACTTC
CASRSYTSYEQYF
>few|TRBJ2-5|TRBV7-2|.
TGTGCCAGCAGCTTAGGTGTGGGGCCACGGGAGACCCAGTACTTC
CASSLGVGPRETQYF
>.|TRBJ2-7|TRBV4-3|TRBD1
TGCGCCAGCAGCCAAGATTGGTCGACAGGGTACTACGAGCAGTACTTC
CASSQDWSTGYYEQYF
>.|TRBJ1-1|TRBV7-2|.
TGTGCCAGCAGCTTAGGCTTGAGGAGGGCAATCGAAGCTTTCTTT
CASSLGLRRAIEAFF
>.|TRBJ2-3|TRBV7-2|TRBD2
TGTGCCAGCAGCTTAACCGGGACTACCCTAACAACAGATACGCAGTATTTT
CASSLTGTTLTTDTQYF
>.|TRBJ2-5|TRBV7-6|.
TGTGCCAGCAGCAGATTGGACGGAAGTCAAGAGACCCAGTACTTC
CASSRLDGSQETQYF
>.|TRBJ2-7|TRBV7-2|.
TGTGCCAGCAGCCTACCCGAATGGGAGCAGTACTTC
CASSLPEWEQYF
>.|TRBJ2-7|TRBV5-1|TRBD1
TGCGCCAGCAGCTTCCTCGGGGACAGAGCCTACGAGCAGTACTTC
CASSFLGDRAYEQYF
>few|TRBJ2-1|TRBV7-2|.
TGTGCCAGCAGCCCCCGGTGGGAAAGCTCCTACAATGAGCAGTTCTTC
CASSPRWESSYNEQFF
>few|TRBJ2-4|TRBV7-2|TRBD1
TGTGCCAGCATCCCGGACAGGGGGAATGACATTCAGTACTTC
CASIPDRGNDIQYF
>many|TRBJ2-7|TRBV5-5|TRBD2
TGTGCCAGCAGCGTTACGGGGGGGAGCTCCTACGAGCAGTACTTC
CASSVTGGSSYEQYF
>few|TRBJ1-1|TRBV5-1|TRBD1
TGCGCCAGCAGTCACACAGGGGGGGACACTGAAGCTTTCTTT
CASSHTGGDTEAFF
>.|TRBJ1-6|TRBV7-9|TRBD1
TGTGCCAGCAGCTCAACCGGGACAGGGCGGGATTCACCCCTCCACTTT
CASSSTGTGRDSPLHF
>few|TRBJ1-5|TRBV6-1|TRBD1
TGTGCCAGCAGGAGGGACAGGTGGAGCAATCAGCCCCAGCATTTT
CASRRDRWSNQPQHF
>.|TRBJ1-3|TRBV12-3/TRBV12-4|.
TGTGCCAGCAGCCTACTTGAAATCTGGGGTAATTCTGGAAACACCATATATTTT
CASSLLEIWGNSGNTIYF
>.|TRBJ1-2|TRBV30|.
TGTGCCTGGAGCCAACCGGGGGGAAGGGGCTACACCTTC
CAWSQPGGRGYTF
>many|TRBJ2-1|TRBV20-1|.
TGCAGTGCTGAGCCCGGGCCCAGGGGAAATGAGCAGTTCTTC
CSAEPGPRGNEQFF
>few|TRBJ2-2|TRBV30|.
TGTGCCTGTATTTCGGGAAACAGGTGGAACACCGGGGAGCTGTTTTTT
CACISGNRWNTGELFF
>few|TRBJ1-1|TRBV20-1|TRBD1
TGCAGTGCTGAACCTGGGACAGGGGCCATGAACACTGAAGCTTTCTTT
CSAEPGTGAMNTEAFF
>few|TRBJ2-5|TRBV7-7|TRBD2
TGTGCTAGCAGCTTCGGACTAGCGGGGAGCCAAGAGACCCAGTACTTC
CASSFGLAGSQETQYF
>.|TRBJ2-2|TRBV6-1|.
TGTGCCAGCAGCCAAAGAAGTACCGGGGAGCTGTTTTTT
CASSQRSTGELFF
>.|TRBJ1-3|TRBV20-1|.
TGCAGTGCTAGAGTACCCCAGGGTCCTGGAAACACCATATATTTT
CSARVPQGPGNTIYF
>many|TRBJ2-1|TRBV5-6|.
TGTGCCAGCACCCCAGCCCCAAGCTCCTACAATGAGCAGTTCTTC
CASTPAPSSYNEQFF
>.|TRBJ1-1|TRBV2|TRBD1
TGTGCCAGCAGTGAAGGGACAGGGGCTACTGAAGCTTTCTTT
CASSEGTGATEAFF
>few|TRBJ2-1|TRBV6-5|TRBD2
TGTGCCAGCAGTTACTCTTACGGGGGGGCTCTCTCCTACAATGAGCAGTTCTTC
CASSYSYGGALSYNEQFF
>.|TRBJ2-5|TRBV29-1|TRBD1
TGCAGCACAGGACAGGGTCGGGAGACCCAGTACTTC
CSTGQGRETQYF
>.|TRBJ1-4|TRBV27|.
TGTGCCAGCAGTTTATTACGGTATAATGAAAAACTGTTTTTT
CASSLLRYNEKLFF
>few|TRBJ2-5|TRBV5-1|TRBD2
TGCGCCAGCAGCTTGAGCGGGGGGCCCGAGACCCAGTACTTC
CASSLSGGPETQYF
>.|TRBJ2-7|TRBV4-2|.
TGTGCCAGCAGCCAACCCTTGAGGGAGCAGTACTTC
CASSQPLREQYF
>.|TRBJ2-3|TRBV3-1|.
TGTGCCAGCAGCCAAGAGACGGGGGTCACAGATACGCAGTATTTT
CASSQETGVTDTQYF